Below are 13 T cell receptor beta chains sequenced from a single sample in a study of blood T cells in healthy people across ages. The second PCR ran 7 to 11 cycles with a sample-barcoded 5' primer and J-beta primers. From the 5' RACE reads, TCRdb called clonotypes with MiXCR, one entry per CDR3 protein. This table has approximately 1.5 million distinct CDR3 sequences, roughly two fifths appearing once. The sample consisted of blood. The source of these receptors is a woman aged 18-29 years in good health.

The J gene is TRBJ2-7, the V gene TRBV7-2; possibly TRBD2 for D (7 bases). Germline CDR1 is SGHTA and CDR2 is FQGNSA. This CDR3 has 18 amino acids. V was trimmed by 0 bases and J by 1 base, leaving 19 bases between them. The CDR3 sequence is CASSLAGVGAGDSYEQYF. CDR3 nucleotides: TGTGCCAGCAGCTTAGCTGGTGTGGGGGCGGGAGATTCCTACGAGCAGTACTTC.

The chain has TRBV11-2 and TRBJ2-1, with 7 bases matching TRBD1. The DNA end favors TRBJ2-7, so the J call may be wrong. Germline-derived CDR1 and CDR2 are SGHAT and FQNNGV. This CDR3 spans 14 amino acids. This chain's CDR3 is CASSSGQFSYEQYF. The CDR3 bases are TGTGCCAGCAGCTCGGGACAGTTTTCGTACGAGCAGTACTTC.

The chain has TRBV20-1 and TRBJ1-2, with 7 bases identical to TRBD1. This CDR3 spans 15 amino acids. V gave up 2 bases and J gave up 7 bases; unmatched junction bases: 13. Germline loops: CDR1 DFQATT, CDR2 SNEGSKA (reference sequence). CDR3 region: CSARSRERGQGGYTF. Written as DNA, the CDR3 is TGCAGTGCTAGATCCAGGGAGAGGGGGCAGGGTGGCTACACCTTC.

This clonotype was detected only a few times. The chain couples TRBV7-2 to TRBJ1-5, with TRBD1 matching 9 bases. The CDR3 consists of 15 residues. Germline V gene data show CDR1 as SGHTA and CDR2 as FQGNSA. After removal of 5 bases from V and 5 bases from J, the junction contained 7 bases not matched to a gene. Here the CDR3 reads CASSRDRAHDQPQHF. CDR3 nucleotides: TGTGCCAGCAGCCGGGACAGGGCCCATGATCAGCCCCAGCATTTT. Drawing the rest from reference TRBV7-2 and TRBJ1-5, the complete variable domain is GAGVSQSPSNKVTEKGKDVELRCDPISGHTALYWYRQSLGQGLEFLIYFQGNSAPDKSGLPSDRFSAERTGGSVSTLTIQRTQQEDSAVYLCASSRDRAHDQPQHFGDGTRLSIL.

CDR3 sequence reads: CSAIDRGLNTEAFF. The CDR3 DNA sequence: TGCAGTGCTATAGACAGGGGGCTGAACACTGAAGCTTTCTTT. The V call is TRBV20-1, the J call TRBJ1-1; 10 bases align to TRBD1. The V and J ends lost 4 bases and 0 bases, in that order; junction bases with no gene match: 2. The CDR3 runs 14 residues. Germline CDR1 reads DFQATT; CDR2 reads SNEGSKA (reference sequence).

This chain joins TRBV7-2 and TRBJ1-4, with D hard to call. With 3 bases removed from V and 8 bases from J, the gap between germline ends came to 10 bases. The CDR3 loop spans 13 amino acids. Per the germline V gene, CDR1 is SGHTA and CDR2 is FQGNSA. CDR3 coding DNA: TGTGCCAGCAGCTTGGGTACAGAGGAAAAACTGTTTTTT. Its protein product is CASSLGTEEKLFF.

This clonotype was seen ten or more times. V and J are TRBV12-3 or TRBV12-4 and TRBJ2-7; 8 nucleotides line up with TRBD2. The CDR3 consists of 14 residues. V lost 4 bases and J lost 4; bases outside the gene matches: 6. The CDR3 protein is CASSSTGREYEQYF. The CDR3 bases are TGTGCCAGCAGTTCGACCGGGAGGGAATACGAGCAGTACTTC.

The chain is built from TRBV11-2 and TRBJ2-5; TRBD2 matches 10 bases. The better agreement between TRBJ2-7 and the DNA end casts doubt on the J call. CDR3 length: 15 residues. The germline V gene encodes CDR1 SGHAT and CDR2 FQNNGV. CDR3 coding DNA: TGTGCCAGCAGCTCTGAGCGGGGGGGACCGATCGAGCAGTACTTC. Its protein product is CASSSERGGPIEQYF.

In the case of this clonotype: This may come from a read error, since a much larger clone is one base off. The chain couples TRBV4-3 to TRBJ2-5; D may be TRBD2 (6 bases). Germline V gives CDR1 LGHNA, CDR2 YSLEER. The V end was cut by 0 bases, the J end by 6 bases, with 11 bases between. The CDR3 totals 14 residues. The CDR3 spells CASSQDIGRKTQYF. For the CDR3, the DNA is TGCGCCAGCAGCCAAGATATTGGGAGGAAGACCCAGTACTTC.

The rearrangement joins TRBV9 to TRBJ2-1; tentatively, D is TRBD2 (6 bases). The CDR3 has 14 residues. V gave up 0 bases and J gave up 6 bases, with 10 bases separating them. Germline V CDR1 and CDR2: SGDLS, YYNGEE. The CDR3 spells CASSVVGGPNEQFF. Written as DNA, the CDR3 is TGTGCCAGCAGCGTAGTCGGGGGTCCCAATGAGCAGTTCTTC. The full variable domain, completed using reference TRBV9 and TRBJ2-1, is DSGVTQTPKHLITATGQRVTLRCSPRSGDLSVYWYQQSLDQGLQFLIQYYNGEERAKGNILERFSAQQFPDLHSELNLSSLELGDSALYFCASSVVGGPNEQFFGPGTRLTVL.

This chain connects TRBV5-1 to TRBJ2-1, with unresolved D. The ends were cut back, 1 base at V and 8 bases at J, with 7 bases in the middle. The CDR3 spans 12 residues. CDR1 and CDR2 from the germline V gene are SGHRS and YFSETQ. CDR3 amino acids: CASSLLVDEQFF. For the CDR3, the DNA is TGCGCCAGCAGCTTGCTAGTCGATGAGCAGTTCTTC.

DNA for the CDR3: TGTGCCAGCAGCTTGGAAGGTGGTTGGTCCAATGAGCAGTTCTTC. It encodes CASSLEGGWSNEQFF. This chain joins TRBV5-8 and TRBJ2-1, with unresolved D. Germline V gene sequence: CDR1 SGHTS, CDR2 YDEGEE. The CDR3 is 15 residues long. V was shortened by 0 bases and J by 6 bases, with 13 bases between the two germline ends. Based on the CDR3 plus reference TRBV5-8 and TRBJ2-1, the full variable domain is EAGVTQSPTHLIKTRGQQATLRCSPISGHTSVYWYQQALGLGLQFLLWYDEGEERNRGNFPPRFSGRQFPNYSSELNVNALELEDSALYLCASSLEGGWSNEQFFGPGTRLTVL.

This clonotype has a handful of counts. The chain links TRBV5-1 to TRBJ2-3, with D hard to call. Germline V gives CDR1 SGHRS, CDR2 YFSETQ. CDR3 size: 14 residues. Trimming pared 4 bases from V and 6 bases from J, leaving 15 bases between. The chain's CDR3 is CASSLDRWADTQYF. In nucleotides, the CDR3 is TGCGCCAGCAGCCTCGATCGTTGGGCCGATACGCAGTATTTT.